This T cell receptor beta chain is drawn from a study of blood T cell repertoires in COVID-19. Repertoires were generated with immunoSEQ multiplex PCR, while TCRdb's copy carries only in-frame clones and drops some. The sample holds approximately 400,000 clones, 88% seen once. Researchers sorted participants into cohorts using their self-reported clinical history. Either two negative PCRs, clearance, or symptom resolution qualified Cohort 3 donors as recovered. This CDR3 has 15 residues. Germline V gene lookup returns CDR1 MNHEY and CDR2 SVGAGI. Trimming pared 6 bases from V and 3 bases from J, leaving 18 bases between.

Material for sequencing was PBMCs or T cells enriched from blood (not recorded which). The TCR was taken from a woman under 30 who had recovered from COVID-19. The rearrangement joins TRBV6-5 to TRBJ2-7; D may be TRBD1 (6 bases). The CDR3: CASSLSTGSLYEQYF. CDR3 coding DNA: TGTGCCAGCAGCCTCTCGACAGGATCTCTCTACGAGCAGTACTTC.